Reported below is one T cell receptor (beta chain). Its antigen remains unknown. The method was immunoSEQ multiplex PCR; TCRdb's version includes in-frame clones alone and lacks a portion of them. The table has 150,000 to 160,000 clones, about 85% seen once. The data derive from a study of T cell responses to AZD1222 COVID-19 vaccine. Overall study findings and caveats: Researchers report vaccine-associated CD4 TCRs spanning spike, with dominance at 160-218 and 743-854. Just a handful of AZD1222 recipients tested seropositive at baseline.

V shed 5 bases and J shed 0 bases, with 12 bases lying between them. CDR1 and CDR2 from the germline V gene are MNHEY and SVGAGI. The CDR3 loop spans 15 amino acids. The genes are TRBV6-5 and TRBJ2-3; possible D gene TRBD2, 6 bases. This clonotype originated in an adult who had recovered from COVID-19. The material sequenced was peripheral blood, taken after recovery from COVID-19. DNA for the CDR3: TGTGCCAGCAGTACCCGCGGGGCTAGCACAGATACGCAGTATTTT. Translating gives CASSTRGASTDTQYF.